This entry concerns a single T cell receptor (beta chain). This clone came up a few times. Base quality data are lacking; no much larger clone is found one base away. The data were taken from a study of graft-versus-host responses after intestinal transplantation (dated by TCRdb to about 2021). In terms of the full investigation: Multivisceral, liver-intestinal, or isolated intestinal transplants were received by the recipients. Every recipient was given anti-thymocyte globulin induction, then maintenance tacrolimus and steroids for around three years. Graft-versus-host and host-versus-graft alloreactive T cell clones were tracked in the graft, circulation and bone marrow after intestinal transplantation using bulk TCR-beta CDR3 sequencing. To identify alloreactive clones, pre-transplant mixed lymphocyte reaction products were sequenced and compared with unstimulated pre-transplant donor and recipient T cells. Of the 20 to 25 intestinal transplant recipients enrolled in the cohort, one of whom was a retransplant, a few patients without pretransplant specimens were excluded. Donor T cell macrochimerism was defined as a peak of at least 4% donor T cells among recipient peripheral blood mononuclear cells. Instead of going to the commercial service, samples from a few later patients were sequenced in-house on an Illumina MiSeq and processed with MiXCR.

There are 12 amino acids in the CDR3, from cysteine to phenylalanine inclusive. Only CDR3 DNA is held: 36 bases, read in frame from base 1. V is pared back by 6 bases and J by 3 bases, with 11 bases lying between the germline termini. Taken from the germline V gene, the CDR1 and CDR2 loops are SQVTM and ANQGSEA. To prepare the library, the immunoSEQ multiplex PCR assay was applied. For most patients, genomic DNA was isolated with the Qiagen DNeasy Blood and Tissue Kit and shipped frozen to Adaptive Biotechnologies for TCR sequencing. High-throughput TCR-beta CDR3 sequencing of genomic DNA from most patients was performed by Adaptive Biotechnologies. Processing in the source paper ran as follows. Adaptive's ImmunoSEQ software was the source of the TCR sequencing data for roughly 19 patients, while a few other patients were processed with MiXCR and VDJtools. To correct CD4 versus CD8 sorting errors, any sequence found in both subsets at a frequency ratio below 5:1 was removed. Because the origin of CDR3 nucleotide sequences shared between donor and recipient could not be assigned, those sequences were removed. At least 2-fold expansion over unstimulated cells and a minimum CFSE-low frequency of 0.002% (template counts) or 0.001% (read counts) were required for clones to be classified as alloreactive. Mappable clones were those detected in sequenced pre-transplant spleen, lymph node, or MLR CFSE-low populations of the donor or recipient. Cumulative frequency of alloreactive clones was calculated as a percentage of all sequences weighted by copy number. Not all clones reach the TCRdb copy of this immuneACCESS table, which keeps in-frame sequences only. Checked studies attribute under half of the gap to unresolved V genes and leave the rest unexplained. The D gene and trimming were derived from the DNA, and the V and J assignments and clone size from that table. The sample data list 13,000 or so clones, and approximately 40% of these were observed just once. About 1% of the sample comes from the top ten.

The time point label of this sample denotes: cells obtained before transplantation from donor or recipient. In the mixed lymphocyte reactions, approximately 200,000 CFSE-labeled pre-transplant responders were plated with approximately 200,000 irradiated violet-dye-labeled stimulators and cultured for approximately 6 days. After the mixed lymphocyte reaction, proliferating CD3+CD4+CFSE-low and CD3+CD8+CFSE-low responder cells were FACS-sorted on a BD Influx sorter. What the work shows at the level of the full study, not this receptor alone: GvH clones were detected in recipient bone marrow, and some appeared earlier in ileal mucosa or blood, consistent with an intestinal mucosal origin. In patients with donor T cell macrochimerism, the allografts had high GvH to HvG T cell clonal ratios. The conclusions were limited by the relatively low number and heterogeneity of the intestinal transplant patients. Early after transplant, peak levels of circulating GvH clones were associated with declines in HvG clones.

The chain links TRBV29-1 with TRBJ1-2; the D region possibly corresponds to TRBD1 (6 bases align). The sample in question was alloreactive CD4+ T cells from a mixed lymphocyte reaction culture, obtained before intestinal transplant. The meaning of the sample's cell subset or site label: CFSE-low proliferating T cells sorted from roughly six-day pre-transplant mixed lymphocyte reaction (GvH or HvG direction). This sequence originates from a human patient who received an intestinal transplant. The CDR3 is CSVGQQDYGYTF. The DNA is as follows: TGCAGCGTAGGACAGCAGGACTATGGCTACACCTTC.